The 27 T cell receptor beta chains given below trace back to one sample, sequenced in a study of T cell repertoires in aging, cancer and after chemotherapy. The template was genomic DNA from peripheral blood, not RNA. Rearranged V-D-J TRB sequences were amplified with a mixed TRB-A/B primer pool. MiXCR, applied by TCRdb to the multiplex PCR reads, yields one record per CDR3 protein. The sample records about 4,800 distinct CDR3 sequences, roughly 19% being singletons. Sequenced: blood. The receptors were gathered from a human donor in good health. The donor label of this sample is uncertain.

This clonotype is labeled as medium-sized. The chain couples TRBV6-1 to TRBJ2-7; TRBD1 agrees at 7 bases. Germline trimming cut 5 bases from V and 2 bases from J; bases unmatched to any gene: 6. Germline V CDR1 and CDR2: MNHNS, SASEGT. CDR3 length: 14 amino acids. The CDR3 spells CASSPSTGTYEQYF. The CDR3 nucleotides are TGTGCCAGCAGTCCATCGACAGGGACCTACGAGCAGTACTTC.

This clonotype is medium-sized by share. The genes are TRBV30 and TRBJ1-2; D is ambiguous. CDR3 length: 12 residues. The V gene lost 4 bases and the J gene lost 1 base, with 7 bases spanning the gap. The germline gives CDR1 GTSNPN, CDR2 SVGIG (reference sequence). CDR3 nucleotides: TGTGCCTGGACTGACGGTAACTATGGCTACACCTTC. Translated, it gives CAWTDGNYGYTF.

In its sample, this clonotype is medium-sized. The chain has TRBV24-1 and TRBJ2-7; D gene ambiguous. Trimming pared 6 bases from V and 3 bases from J, leaving 8 bases between. CDR3 length: 12 residues. The germline V gene encodes CDR1 KGHDR and CDR2 SFDVKD. This chain's CDR3 is CATSRTDYEQYF. The CDR3 nucleotides are TGTGCCACCAGTAGGACGGACTACGAGCAGTACTTC.

The chain joins TRBV6-6 to TRBJ2-3; TRBD2 aligns across 12 bases. Per the germline V gene, CDR1 is MNHNY and CDR2 is SVGAGI (reference sequence). Trimming took 4 bases from V and 4 from J; bases not matched to a gene: 6. This CDR3 contains 16 residues. The CDR3 protein is CASSLRLAGGPDTQYF. CDR3 DNA sequence: TGTGCCAGCAGTTTAAGGCTAGCGGGGGGGCCAGATACGCAGTATTTT.

By share of the sample, this clonotype is medium-sized. The chain combines TRBV30 with TRBJ1-6; D not resolved. The CDR3 contains 14 residues. The germline V gene has CDR1 GTSNPN and CDR2 SVGIG (reference sequence). Trimming left V 0 bases short and J 7 bases short, with 10 bases between. DNA for the CDR3: TGTGCCTGGAGTGTGGCAAAAGGGAATTCACCCCTCCACTTT. Translation: CAWSVAKGNSPLHF. Variable domain in full (rest from reference TRBV30 and TRBJ1-6): SQTIHQWPATLVQPVGSPLSLECTVEGTSNPNLYWYRQAAGRGLQLLFYSVGIGQISSEVPQNLSASRPQDRQFILSSKKLLLSDSGFYLCAWSVAKGNSPLHFGNGTRLTVT.

This clonotype qualifies as medium-sized. The chain links TRBV29-1 to TRBJ2-7; TRBD2 aligns across 11 bases. The CDR3 has 13 amino acids. V shed 8 bases, J shed 0 bases, and the junction held 3 bases outside the gene matches. The germline V gene encodes CDR1 SQVTM and CDR2 ANQGSEA. The chain's CDR3 is CSITSGSSYEQYF. CDR3 coding DNA: TGCAGCATAACTAGCGGGAGCTCCTACGAGCAGTACTTC.

The chain links TRBV28 to TRBJ2-4, with 11 bases fitting TRBD2. Per germline, CDR1 MDHEN and CDR2 SYDVKM. The CDR3 has 15 residues. V was pared by 2 bases and J by 7 bases, with 4 bases of the junction left unmatched. CDR3 sequence reads: CASSLGLAGGNIQYF. DNA for the CDR3: TGTGCCAGCAGTTTAGGGCTAGCGGGAGGTAACATTCAGTACTTC.

In its sample, this clonotype is medium-sized. The chain's CDR3 is CASSYSYWVGTGQPQHF. The CDR3 coding sequence is TGTGCCAGCAGTTACTCGTATTGGGTAGGGACTGGGCAGCCCCAGCATTTT. The V and J genes are TRBV6-5 and TRBJ1-5; D is possibly TRBD1 (5 bases). Germline loops: CDR1 MNHEY, CDR2 SVGAGI. The V and J ends lost 0 bases and 7 bases respectively, with 19 bases between them. The CDR3 is made up of 17 amino acids.

As to this clonotype: One junction end does not reproduce the germline sequence, and a read error may be involved. V usage is TRBV29-1 and J usage is TRBJ2-2; D gene uncertain. This CDR3 spans 12 amino acids. CDR1 is SQVTM, CDR2 ANQGSEA, per germline. CDR3 DNA sequence: TGCAGCGTCTGTGACACCTACGAGGAGCAGTTTTTT. Translating gives CSVCDTYEEQFF.

By its share, this clonotype is medium-sized. V is TRBV19 and J is TRBJ2-1; TRBD2 agrees at 10 bases. Looked up from germline, CDR1 is LNHDA and CDR2 is SQIVND (reference sequence). The trim removed 4 bases at V and 6 bases at J, leaving 3 bases unmatched. CDR3 length equals 14 residues. The CDR3 DNA reads TGTGCCAGTAGTAAGCGGGGGGGCATCAATGAGCAGTTCTTC. Its translation: CASSKRGGINEQFF.

This clonotype was seen repeatedly, ten times or more. This rearrangement joins TRBV7-9 to TRBJ2-3; no clear D. The CDR3 covers 17 residues. V was shortened by 5 bases and J by 1 base, with 19 bases between the two germline ends. CDR1 and CDR2 (germline): SEHNR, FQNEAQ (reference sequence). The CDR3 bases are TGTGCCAGCAGCCCGCCCCTACGTGGCAGACGCACAGATACGCAGTATTTT. Protein product: CASSPPLRGRRTDTQYF.

This clonotype is classed as medium-sized (0.01 to 0.1%). The J gene is TRBJ1-1, the V gene TRBV27; D gene uncertain. Germline-derived CDR1 and CDR2 are MNHEY and SMNVEV (reference sequence). V was trimmed by 4 bases and J by 1 base, leaving 7 bases between them. This CDR3 is 13 amino acids long. CDR3 nucleotides: TGTGCCAGCAGTTGGGCGCGGAACACTGAAGCTTTCTTT. Translation gives CASSWARNTEAFF.

This clonotype turned up a few times. The chain joins TRBV5-1 to TRBJ1-4, with TRBD1 as a possible D gene (5 bases). The CDR3 covers 17 residues. The germline V gene encodes CDR1 SGHRS and CDR2 YFSETQ. Trimming shortened V by 0 bases and J by 0 bases, and 12 bases separated the two germline ends. CDR3 residues: CASSLAGHLTTNEKLFF. CDR3 DNA sequence: TGCGCCAGCAGCTTGGCAGGACACCTAACAACTAATGAAAAACTGTTTTTT. Full variable domain (rest looked up from reference TRBV5-1 and TRBJ1-4): KAGVTQTPRYLIKTRGQQVTLSCSPISGHRSVSWYQQTPGQGLQFLFEYFSETQRNKGNFPGRFSGRQFSNSRSEMNVSTLELGDSALYLCASSLAGHLTTNEKLFFGSGTQLSVL.

By sample fraction, this clonotype is medium-sized. The V gene is TRBV27, the J gene TRBJ2-7; 10 bases match TRBD1. The germline CDR1 and CDR2 sequences are MNHEY and SMNVEV (reference sequence). Germline trimming cut 3 bases from V and 5 bases from J; bases unmatched to any gene: 4. This CDR3 is 14 amino acids long. CDR3 loop: CASSFGTGVDEQYF. The CDR3 DNA reads as TGTGCCAGCAGTTTCGGGACAGGGGTCGACGAGCAGTACTTC.

This clonotype was counted at least ten times. The V call is TRBV6-4, the J call TRBJ2-7; D not certain. The germline CDR1 and CDR2 sequences are MRHNA and SNTAGT. Trimming shortened V by 6 bases and J by 4 bases, and 13 bases separated the two germline ends. CDR3 length: 13 amino acids. DNA for the CDR3: TGTGCCAGCAGCGGTTCATTCGGGTACGAGCAGTACTTC. Protein sequence: CASSGSFGYEQYF.

This clonotype is categorized as medium-sized. The genes are TRBV5-5 and TRBJ1-6; TRBD1 might be the D (5 bases). The CDR3 totals 15 residues. V lost 0 bases to trimming and J lost 9 bases, with 13 bases between them. Germline V gene data show CDR1 as SGHKS and CDR2 as YYEKEE (reference sequence). This CDR3 reads CASSLAAGPSSPLHF. The CDR3 DNA follows: TGTGCCAGCAGCTTGGCCGCGGGGCCTAGTTCACCCCTCCACTTT.

V and J are TRBV20-1 and TRBJ2-4; D gene ambiguous. Germline V CDR1 and CDR2: DFQATT, SNEGSKA (reference sequence). Trimming pared 8 bases from V and 1 base from J, leaving 12 bases between. The CDR3 length is 13 residues. CDR3 nucleotide sequence: TGCAGTACGCCCGACGGGGCCAAAAACATTCAGTACTTC. The encoded protein is CSTPDGAKNIQYF.

This clonotype is medium-sized within its sample. The chain uses TRBV7-9 and TRBJ2-2; D ambiguous. Trimming shortened V by 7 bases and J by 0 bases, and 9 bases separated the two germline ends. CDR1 SEHNR and CDR2 FQNEAQ come from the germline V gene (reference sequence). The CDR3 is 14 residues long. CDR3 loop: CASTTNPNTGELFF. CDR3 DNA sequence: TGTGCCAGCACCACCAATCCGAACACCGGGGAGCTGTTTTTT.

This clonotype is deemed medium-sized. This chain uses TRBV11-3 with TRBJ2-7, with a weak D call TRBD2 (5 bases). CDR1 SGHNT and CDR2 YENEEA come from the germline V gene. The CDR3 is 14 residues long. The V gene lost 6 bases and the J gene lost 5 bases, with 17 bases spanning the gap. CDR3 DNA sequence: TGTGCCAGCAGTAATAACGGGATCCTTGACGAGCAGTACTTC. Encoded protein: CASSNNGILDEQYF.

This clonotype was detected a few times. The chain is built from TRBV6-2 or TRBV6-3 and TRBJ2-5; D ambiguous. The CDR3 length is 13 residues. The V end was cut by 7 bases, the J end by 7 bases, with 16 bases between. Germline CDR1 MNHEY, CDR2 SVGEGT. CDR3 DNA: TGTGCCAGCAAAAACGGAGCTTACGGGACCCAGTACTTC. Translating it yields CASKNGAYGTQYF.

Within the sample, this clonotype is medium-sized. No DNA is shown, since the ends of the CDR3 on it are uncertain; the CDR3 is the one TCRdb lists. This rearrangement joins TRBV7-5 to TRBJ2-1; TRBD2 is taken as the D call from the table, unchecked against the DNA. TRBV7-5 is a recognized pseudogene. The CDR3 numbers 23 amino acids, ends counted. This CDR3 reads CISVSEATRLAGFYTRAYNEQFF.

The rearrangement uses TRBV12-3 or TRBV12-4 and TRBJ2-2, with D perhaps matching TRBD2 (6 bases). The CDR3 has 16 residues. The V end was cut by 5 bases, the J end by 6 bases, with 19 bases between. For the CDR3, the DNA is TGTGCCAGCAGTGAAGGGTTGGGACTCGCGGCCGGGGAGCTGTTTTTT. Translating it yields CASSEGLGLAAGELFF.

This clonotype is medium-sized within its sample. The chain links TRBV27 to TRBJ2-1, with 7 positions matching TRBD2. CDR1 and CDR2 (germline): MNHEY, SMNVEV (reference sequence). The CDR3 spans 16 residues. Germline trimming cut 2 bases from V and 1 base from J; bases unmatched to any gene: 5. The CDR3, as DNA: TGTGCCAGCAGTTTAATGGCGGGAGAATCCTACAATGAGCAGTTCTTC. Its translation is CASSLMAGESYNEQFF.

Within the sample, this clonotype is medium-sized (0.01 to 0.1%). The genes are TRBV6-6 and TRBJ2-5; D is possibly TRBD1 or TRBD2 (5 bases each). The CDR3 extends over 16 amino acids. Germline lookup yields CDR1 MNHNY and CDR2 SVGAGI (reference sequence). The V end lost 0 bases, the J end lost 5 bases, and 16 bases lay between the germline ends. The CDR3 protein is CASSYSAGAGQETQYF. The CDR3 DNA reads TGTGCCAGCAGTTACTCAGCCGGGGCAGGGCAGGAGACCCAGTACTTC.

This clonotype has only a few counts. The V gene is TRBV20-1, the J gene TRBJ2-7; D is undetermined. The V end lost 6 bases, the J end lost 4 bases, and 13 bases lay between the germline ends. CDR3 length: 12 amino acids. Germline CDR1 DFQATT, CDR2 SNEGSKA (reference sequence). CDR3 nucleotide sequence: TGCAGTGCGAACGGCGAGTTATACGAGCAGTACTTC. This translates into CSANGELYEQYF.

V usage is TRBV20-1 and J usage is TRBJ1-2; D is perhaps TRBD1 (5 bases). The CDR3 consists of 12 residues. Germline V lookup: CDR1 DFQATT, CDR2 SNEGSKA (reference sequence). V was trimmed by 5 bases and J by 8 bases, leaving 15 bases between them. CDR3 sequence (DNA): TGCAGTGCTCCCGCTGACAGAACCGGCTACACCTTC. Amino acid sequence: CSAPADRTGYTF.

By frequency in the sample, this clonotype is medium-sized. V usage is TRBV6-5 and J usage is TRBJ2-6, with D possibly being TRBD1 or TRBD2 (5 bases each). The CDR3 sequence is 19 residues long. V was clipped by 4 bases and J by 0 bases, with 19 bases between them. Germline lookup yields CDR1 MNHEY and CDR2 SVGAGI. CDR3 nucleotides: TGTGCCAGCAGTTCCCGGGACCGAAAAACCCGCTCTGGGGCCAACGTCCTGACTTTC. Its translation: CASSSRDRKTRSGANVLTF.